The rows below give T cell receptor beta chains drawn from one sample of a study of shared clonotypes between healthy human individuals. The protocol was immunoSEQ multiplex PCR, while the TCRdb copy is restricted to in-frame clones and leaves out a portion. Of 2.3 million or so clones in the sample, roughly 93% were seen once. Sequencing was done on a sample of naive CD4+ T cells from PBMCs. The source of these receptors is a young man in good health. Some clones in this sample may be carry-over from other donors' samples. The CDR3 runs from the conserved cysteine through the conserved F or W. The D gene is left open where the match is weak. Not every row has a clone size; where given, it reads once, few, many or a size class.

NA,NA,13,TRBJ1-1,TRBV7-2,TGTGCCAGCAGCTCCTGGGGGGCAGCTGAAGCTTTCTTT,CASSSWGAAEAFF
NA,NA,14,TRBJ1-5,TRBV10-2,TGCGCCAGCAGGGATGGTCCTTACAATCAGCCCCAGCATTTT,CASRDGPYNQPQHF
NA,NA,16,TRBJ1-5,TRBV29-1,TGCAGCGTTCTTGGTTCGGGGGGCGGTAGTCTGCAGCCCCAGCATTTT,CSVLGSGGGSLQPQHF
once,NA,13,TRBJ2-7,TRBV28,TGTGCCAGCAGTTTATCGACAGCCTACGAGCAGTACTTC,CASSLSTAYEQYF
NA,NA,18,TRBJ2-7,TRBV19,TGTGCCAGTAGTACGTCCTGGGCGGGAACTAAGTCCTCCTACGAGCAGTACTTC,CASSTSWAGTKSSYEQYF
NA,NA,13,TRBJ1-4,TRBV28,TGTGCCAGCAGAATGGACAGAAATGAAAAACTGTTTTTT,CASRMDRNEKLFF
NA,TRBD1,15,TRBJ1-1,TRBV7-2,TGTGCCAGCAGCTTAGTTGCAGGGGGGGGAACTGAAGCTTTCTTT,CASSLVAGGGTEAFF
NA,NA,15,TRBJ2-1,TRBV9,TGTGCCAGCAGCTTAACCGGGACGAAGGGAAATGAGCAGTTCTTC,CASSLTGTKGNEQFF
once,TRBD1,17,TRBJ2-3,TRBV18,TGTGCCAGCTCACCTAGGACAGGGGGCTTAAGCACAGATACGCAGTATTTT,CASSPRTGGLSTDTQYF
NA,NA,13,TRBJ1-2,TRBV18,TGTGCCAGCTCACCCGGAGTACAGGATGGCTACACCTTC,CASSPGVQDGYTF
NA,NA,13,TRBJ1-2,TRBV30,TGTGCCTGGCAAACCGGGACCGGGAGGGGCTACACCTTC,CAWQTGTGRGYTF
NA,NA,13,TRBJ1-1,TRBV4-3,TGCGCCAGCAGCCAGTATGGGAACACTGAAGCTTTCTTT,CASSQYGNTEAFF
NA,NA,13,TRBJ1-5,TRBV7-9,TGTGCCTCCCTCGGGAGGGGAAATCAGCCCCAGCATTTT,CASLGRGNQPQHF
NA,NA,16,TRBJ2-3,TRBV27,TGTGCCAGCAGTTTATGGGCCGTCTTTAGCACAGATACGCAGTATTTT,CASSLWAVFSTDTQYF
NA,NA,15,TRBJ2-7,TRBV25-1,TGTGCCAGCATCCAGGGGGGGGAGCCCTCCTACGAGCAGTACTTC,CASIQGGEPSYEQYF
NA,TRBD1,14,TRBJ1-2,TRBV15,TGTGCCACCAGCAGACCGGGACAGGGCAATGGCTACACCTTC,CATSRPGQGNGYTF
once,TRBD2,18,TRBJ2-7,TRBV4-1,TGCGCCAGCAGCTCAGAGAGCGGGAGGACTTATAGCTCCTACGAGCAGTACTTC,CASSSESGRTYSSYEQYF
NA,TRBD1,16,TRBJ2-7,TRBV5-5,TGTGCCAGCAGCTTTTCGGGGACAGGGAGCCCTTACGAGCAGTACTTC,CASSFSGTGSPYEQYF
NA,NA,11,TRBJ2-1,TRBV29-1,TGCAGCGTTCAACGCAACAATGAGCAGTTCTTC,CSVQRNNEQFF
NA,TRBD1,16,TRBJ1-1,TRBV9,TGTGCCAGCAGCGCCTTAGACTGGACAGGGAACACTGAAGCTTTCTTT,CASSALDWTGNTEAFF
NA,NA,13,TRBJ2-7,TRBV7-5,TGTGTCCTAGGCGGCTTTCCCGGGGGCGAGCAGTACTTC,CVLGGFPGGEQYF
NA,NA,14,TRBJ1-2,TRBV6-5,TGTGCCAGCAGTACGCGCTCTCTTAACTATGGCTACACCTTC,CASSTRSLNYGYTF
NA,NA,14,TRBJ2-3,TRBV21-1,TGTGCCAGCAGCAAAACGGCCAGCACAGATACGCAGTATTTT,CASSKTASTDTQYF